This is a list of T cell receptor beta chains from one sample in a study of shared clonotypes between healthy human individuals. Clones were read by immunoSEQ multiplex PCR, and TCRdb kept only the in-frame ones, dropping some. This sample has under 2.5 million clones, with just under 95% found just once. Sequencing was performed on naive CD4+ T cells from PBMCs. These receptors all come from a young man in good health. Some clones in this sample may be carry-over from other donors' samples. Both conserved end residues are part of each CDR3. Fields, in order: D gene, V gene, clone size, J gene, CDR3 DNA, CDR3 protein. The D gene is left open where the match is weak. Where a row states a size, it is once, few, many or the class of an expanded clone; other rows omit it.

>TRBD2|TRBV7-2|NA|TRBJ2-7
TGTGCCAGCAGCTTAAGGCGGGAGGGCTACAACGAGCAGTACTTC
CASSLRREGYNEQYF
>TRBD1|TRBV15|NA|TRBJ1-5
TGTGCCACCAGCAGAGTTGGAACAGGGGGCAATCAGCCCCAGCATTTT
CATSRVGTGGNQPQHF
>NA|TRBV30|NA|TRBJ2-3
TGTGCCTGGAGCCCCATAAGCACAGATACGCAGTATTTT
CAWSPISTDTQYF
>NA|TRBV5-1|NA|TRBJ2-7
TGCGCCAGCAGCCCGCGGGGACAGAGCTACGAGCAGTACTTC
CASSPRGQSYEQYF
>TRBD1|TRBV28|NA|TRBJ1-1
TGTGCCAGCAGTTTATTACCGGGACAGATGACTGAAGCTTTCTTT
CASSLLPGQMTEAFF
>TRBD1|TRBV7-8|NA|TRBJ2-2
TGTGCCAGCAGACGGGACAGGGAACCCGGGGAGCTGTTTTTT
CASRRDREPGELFF
>NA|TRBV11-3|NA|TRBJ2-7
TGTGCCAGCAGCTCCCATTTGGACCAGGCGGGCGAGCAGTACTTC
CASSSHLDQAGEQYF
>NA|TRBV5-1|NA|TRBJ2-5
TGCGCCAGCAGCGTTAGAGAGACCCAGTACTTC
CASSVRETQYF
>NA|TRBV30|NA|TRBJ1-5
TGTGCCTGGACCCGCCGAGGGGTAGGTCAGCCCCAGCATTTT
CAWTRRGVGQPQHF
>NA|TRBV4-3|NA|TRBJ2-7
TGCGCCAGCAGCCAAAGTCGCCGGTACGAGCAGTACTTC
CASSQSRRYEQYF
>TRBD1|TRBV11-2|NA|TRBJ2-3
TGTGCCAGCAGCCGCACGACAGGGGTCAGCACAGATACGCAGTATTTT
CASSRTTGVSTDTQYF
>NA|TRBV30|NA|TRBJ2-2
TGTGCCTGGAGTCCTCGACAGGGAGGAACCGGGGAGCTGTTTTTT
CAWSPRQGGTGELFF
>TRBD1|TRBV28|NA|TRBJ1-2
TGTGCCAGCAGTTCGGTCGGACAGGGAGTTAACTATGGCTACACCTTC
CASSSVGQGVNYGYTF
>NA|TRBV10-3|NA|TRBJ1-1
TGTGCCATCAGTGACGTGGCGAACACTGAAGCTTTCTTT
CAISDVANTEAFF
>TRBD1|TRBV5-1|NA|TRBJ1-2
TGCGCCAGCAGCACCGGGACAGCTGCGAACTATGGCTACACCTTC
CASSTGTAANYGYTF
>NA|TRBV16|NA|TRBJ2-7
TGTGCCAGCAGCCAATTCGGACTCCTCCCGTACGAGCAGTACTTC
CASSQFGLLPYEQYF
>TRBD1|TRBV29-1|NA|TRBJ1-2
TGCAGCGTTAGAGGGACAGACTATGGCTACACCTTC
CSVRGTDYGYTF
>NA|TRBV18|NA|TRBJ2-1
TGTGCCAGCTCACCACCAGGAGGCTCCTACAATGAGCAGTTCTTC
CASSPPGGSYNEQFF
>TRBD1|TRBV7-3|NA|TRBJ2-5
TGTGCCAGCAGTCCAGGACAGGGGGCTCTGGGGACCCAGTACTTC
CASSPGQGALGTQYF
>TRBD1|TRBV2|NA|TRBJ2-4
TGTGCCTGCACAGCGAGTTGGGACAGGGCGATAGCCAAAAACATTCAGTACTTC
CACTASWDRAIAKNIQYF
>NA|TRBV27|NA|TRBJ2-2
TGTGCCAGCAGTGTCAGGGGTGGGGCCGGGGAGCTGTTTTTT
CASSVRGGAGELFF
>NA|TRBV14|NA|TRBJ2-3
TGTGCCAGCAGCCAAGGTGTTTTCGGGATCGGTGCAGATACGCAGTATTTT
CASSQGVFGIGADTQYF
>TRBD1|TRBV10-3|NA|TRBJ1-2
TGTGCCATCGAACCTGGGACAGGGGTAGGCTACACCTTC
CAIEPGTGVGYTF
>NA|TRBV5-1|once|TRBJ2-5
TGCGCCAGCAGCTTGGAGTACAGGGAGGAGACCCAGTACTTC
CASSLEYREETQYF
>NA|TRBV5-1|NA|TRBJ2-6
TGCGCCAGCACCCAGCTTGTAGGGGCTGGGGCCAACGTCCTGACTTTC
CASTQLVGAGANVLTF
>TRBD2|TRBV29-1|NA|TRBJ2-3
TGCAGCGTTGAGGGTGCGACTAGCGGGGGCACAGATACGCAGTATTTT
CSVEGATSGGTDTQYF
>TRBD2|TRBV6-1|NA|TRBJ2-3
TGTGCCAGCAGTGGCCGACTAGCGGGAGGTACAGATACGCAGTATTTT
CASSGRLAGGTDTQYF
>NA|TRBV5-1|NA|TRBJ1-6
TGCGCCAGCAGCACGGGGGCGCTTAATTCACCCCTCCACTTT
CASSTGALNSPLHF
>NA|TRBV29-1|NA|TRBJ2-5
TGCAGCGTTGAAGTTGGACGCTTGGAGACCCAGTACTTC
CSVEVGRLETQYF
>NA|TRBV19|NA|TRBJ2-3
TGTGCCAGTAGTATAGATCTCCTGTCGGTGGGCACAGATACGCAGTATTTT
CASSIDLLSVGTDTQYF
>NA|TRBV7-2|NA|TRBJ1-1
TGTGCCAGCTTGGCGAGGGGAGTGGGGACTGAAGCTTTCTTT
CASLARGVGTEAFF
>TRBD1|TRBV5-1|NA|TRBJ2-7
TGCGCCAGCAGCTTGGACGGACAGGGGCAGTCCTACGAGCAGTACTTC
CASSLDGQGQSYEQYF
>NA|TRBV30|few|TRBJ1-2
TGTGCCTGGGGACCCTCCTTAGGTGGCTACACCTTC
CAWGPSLGGYTF
>TRBD1|TRBV7-9|few|TRBJ2-7
TGTGCCAGCACAAGAGGACGGGACAGGGTAACCTACGAGCAGTACTTC
CASTRGRDRVTYEQYF
>TRBD1|TRBV5-1|NA|TRBJ2-1
TGCGCCAGCAGCTTGCCCGACAGGGTAGACGAGCAGTTCTTC
CASSLPDRVDEQFF
>NA|TRBV15|once|TRBJ2-4
TGTGCCACCAGCAGATTCGTGGGCATTCAGTACTTC
CATSRFVGIQYF
>TRBD1|TRBV4-2|NA|TRBJ2-6
TGTGCCAGCAGCCAAGGACAGGGGTCTGGGGCCAACGTCCTGACTTTC
CASSQGQGSGANVLTF
>TRBD1|TRBV13|NA|TRBJ1-1
TGTGCCAGCAGCTTAGGGGCGGGGACAGGAGGGGGGAACACTGAAGCTTTCTTT
CASSLGAGTGGGNTEAFF
>NA|TRBV10-3|NA|TRBJ2-7
TGTGCCATCAGTAGGACAGCGAGCTCCTACGAGCAGTACTTC
CAISRTASSYEQYF
>NA|TRBV28|NA|TRBJ2-5
TGTGCCAGCAGCCCTAGGAGGTTCCAAGAGACCCAGTACTTC
CASSPRRFQETQYF
>NA|TRBV7-2|NA|TRBJ2-1
TGTGCCAGCAGCCTGACGCGAGCGGTCCCCTACAATGAGCAGTTCTTC
CASSLTRAVPYNEQFF
>NA|TRBV5-1|NA|TRBJ2-5
TGCGCCAGCAGGTTCGAAGAGACCCAGTACTTC
CASRFEETQYF
>NA|TRBV29-1|NA|TRBJ2-2
TGCAGCGTTGATTTCAGCACCGGGGAGCTGTTTTTT
CSVDFSTGELFF
>NA|TRBV2|NA|TRBJ1-2
TGTGCCAGCACATTAGGACGGAGCTACTATGGCTACACCTTC
CASTLGRSYYGYTF
>NA|TRBV27|NA|TRBJ2-7
TGTGCCAGCAACCCGATCCAGGGGGCGAGTAGCGGGAGTATCTACGAGCAGTACTTC
CASNPIQGASSGSIYEQYF
>NA|TRBV6-6|once|TRBJ1-5
TGTGCCAGCAGTCTACAACAGGGCGGCAATCAGCCCCAGCATTTT
CASSLQQGGNQPQHF
>NA|TRBV5-6|NA|TRBJ2-7
TGTGCCAGCAGCTTATCGGGTATCGAGCAGTACTTC
CASSLSGIEQYF
>TRBD2|TRBV29-1|NA|TRBJ2-3
TGCAGCGCTCCGACTAGCGGAGCCACAGATACGCAGTATTTT
CSAPTSGATDTQYF
>NA|TRBV28|NA|TRBJ2-3
TGTGCCAGCAGTTTCCTGGGGGATACGCAGTATTTT
CASSFLGDTQYF
>NA|TRBV18|NA|TRBJ1-2
TGTGCCAGCTCACCAGTCCAGGGAGCTAACTATGGCTACACCTTC
CASSPVQGANYGYTF
>TRBD2|TRBV2|NA|TRBJ2-2
TGTGCCAGCAGTTTCGGGACTAGCGGGAGTATAACCGGGGAGCTGTTTTTT
CASSFGTSGSITGELFF
>NA|TRBV4-2|NA|TRBJ2-1
TGTGCCAGCAGCCAAGGGCGCGGGACGAGCTCCTACAATGAGCAGTTCTTC
CASSQGRGTSSYNEQFF
>NA|TRBV7-8|NA|TRBJ2-2
TGTGCCAGCAGCCGGGGGGCAGGGTTGCCCGGGGAGCTGTTTTTT
CASSRGAGLPGELFF
>TRBD1|TRBV15|once|TRBJ1-4
TGTGCCACCAGCAGGGGACAGAATAATGAAAAACTGTTTTTT
CATSRGQNNEKLFF
>NA|TRBV6-1|NA|TRBJ2-5
TGTGCCAGCAACCCAGGACAGCTACAAGAGACCCAGTACTTC
CASNPGQLQETQYF